This entry concerns a single T cell receptor (beta chain). Its antigen remains unknown. The data were produced by immunoSEQ multiplex PCR, yet TCRdb's version contains in-frame clones alone and is incomplete. The table records 150,000 to 200,000 clones, roughly 89% of them present only once. The sample is drawn from a study of T cell responses to AZD1222 COVID-19 vaccine. The CDR3 spans 14 residues. Germline loops: CDR1 SNHLY, CDR2 FYNNEI. V trimming: 5 bases; J trimming: 4 bases; junction bases outside the gene matches: 4. General observations from the study: Compared with day 0, the breadth and depth of the Spike-specific TCR repertoire rose significantly after two doses of AZD1222.

V is TRBV2 and J is TRBJ2-2, with 7 bases that match TRBD1. This sequence originates from an adult in good health. Sequenced here: peripheral blood, sampled on day 0 of AZD1222 vaccination. Here the CDR3 reads CASSLHRGTGELFF. DNA for the CDR3: TGTGCCAGCAGTCTGCACAGGGGCACCGGGGAGCTGTTTTTT.